This TCR beta chain was identified during a study of identical twins listed by TCRdb under 2016. Broadly, across the study: The study deep-sequenced TCR alpha and beta repertoires from monozygotic twins, unrelated adults of various ages and cord blood to test whether fetal clonotypes persist. To rule out contamination, the twin experiments were replicated at different times with different library preparation protocols.

The method was 5' RACE. TCRdb lists the instrument as Illumina HiSeq 2000. Template switching added a universal primer binding site, and the final cDNA carried a unique molecular identifier that allowed TCR cDNA molecules to be counted accurately. Specific primers in the conserved constant-segment region were used to synthesize first-strand cDNA for TCR alpha and beta chains. To control for contamination, every cDNA library carried two barcodes: a SMART-Mk sample barcode plus Illumina barcodes. TruSeq adapter sequences and Illumina sample barcodes were added in two successive PCR steps. The Illumina HiSeq platform was used with custom primers to sequence TCR alpha and beta cDNA libraries. In the paper's pipeline: Unique molecular identifiers were extracted from raw reads with MiGEC, and CDR3 positions were determined with MiXCR. Recombination models were inferred per individual with the repgenHMM and IGoR tools using an EM algorithm. The analysis of shared clonotypes was done with the tcR package in R, with sharing normalized by the product of cloneset sizes. To study raw recombination without the effects of thymic and clonal selection, out-of-frame nonproductive sequences were analyzed. TCRdb reran the public reads through fastp at Q25 and MiXCR, keeping productive beta chains. For every CDR3 protein sequence, its rows merge into one entry that carries the most common genes and DNA. The V and J calls, along with clone size, are taken from TCRdb and not from the paper's own processing. Counted in this sample were hundreds of thousands of distinct CDR3 sequences; just over 7% of them appeared once. The top ten clonotypes cover roughly 1.6% of the sample.

At least ten counts were recorded for this clonotype. What this receptor recognizes is not known. The sample holds no much larger clone one base away, and base qualities are not on file. What the authors observed across the whole study: A weaker excess of twin sharing was found in beta out-of-frame sequences because the signal-to-noise ratio was lowered by fewer shared sequences. Compared with coincidental sharing between unrelated individuals, out-of-frame TCR alpha sequences shared between twins had an excess of sequences with low generation probability. Because the same donors could not be followed over many years, conclusions were based on cross-sectional statistical analysis. Recombination models systematically underestimated out-of-frame TCR alpha sharing in monozygotic twins but agreed with sharing between unrelated individuals. Abundant cord blood beta clonotypes had fewer insertions, young adult naive repertoires showed a similar but weaker trend, and memory repertoires showed no such trend. Zero-insertion analyses could be partly confounded by invariant T cells such as MAIT and iNKT, although diverse VJ usage argued against such confounding for most clonotypes.

Every donor was a healthy Caucasian. Three pairs of female monozygotic twins, all aged about 18 to 30 years, made up the twin cohort. Peripheral blood mononuclear cells were the source from which RNA for the TCR libraries was isolated. The same specimen was also included in a second study, on yellow fever vaccine responses in identical twins. That second publication adds: The T cell response to vaccination in identical twins was reported by the authors to appear partly convergent and partly personalized. The study precisely tracked vaccine-responding T cell clones in identical twins.

Sequencing input: PBMCs. The TCR was taken from a woman aged 18-35 years in good health.

The nucleotide sequence reads as follows: TGTGCCAGCAGTCCGGGGGAAAATCGTGAGCAGTTCTTC. Its translation is CASSPGENREQFF. This receptor chain uses TRBV27 and TRBJ2-1; D gene: possibly TRBD2, on 6 matching bases. Including cysteine and phenylalanine, the CDR3 has 13 amino acids. The CDR3 DNA has 39 bases and is translated from base 1. Relative to germline, V is 5 bases shorter and J is 9 bases shorter, with 14 bases between their ends. For CDR1 and CDR2, the germline V gene (reference sequence) lists MNHEY and SMNVEV.